This entry lists 5 T cell receptor beta chains sequenced from one sample in a study of cytomegalovirus exposure and HLA in healthy donors. Repertoires were generated with immunoSEQ multiplex PCR, while TCRdb's copy carries only in-frame clones and drops some. The repertoire has about 71,000 clones, 94% of them found once; the top ten carry approximately 0.99%. The specimen sequenced was PBMCs. The receptors stem from a woman under 30 in good health and CMV-seronegative.

This chain connects TRBV6-1 to TRBJ2-7, with D possibly matching TRBD2 (5 bases). CDR1 is MNHNS and CDR2 is SASEGT in the germline V gene. The CDR3 is 15 amino acids. With 2 bases removed from V and 4 bases from J, the gap between germline ends came to 15 bases. CDR3 in DNA: TGTGCCAGCAGTGAACAAGTCCTAGCACCATACGAGCAGTACTTC. Its translation is CASSEQVLAPYEQYF.

This sequence joins TRBV7-8 and TRBJ2-1, with a tentative D call TRBD2 (6 bases). The CDR3 spans 16 residues. CDR1 is SGHVS and CDR2 is FQNEAQ in the germline V gene. V was pared by 2 bases and J by 0 bases, with 11 bases between. CDR3 sequence reads: CASSLPDGSSYNEQFF. The DNA of the CDR3 is TGTGCCAGCAGCTTACCCGACGGGAGCTCCTACAATGAGCAGTTCTTC.

V usage is TRBV13 and J usage is TRBJ1-2, with 8 bases identical to TRBD1. CDR1 is PRHDT and CDR2 is FYEKMQ in the germline V gene (reference sequence). The CDR3 runs to 15 residues. V lost 5 bases, J lost 3 bases, and 8 bases stayed unmatched. The CDR3 nucleotides read TGTGCCAGCAGCCCGGGACGACAGGGGTACTATGGCTACACCTTC. Its translation: CASSPGRQGYYGYTF.

The chain joins TRBV4-1 to TRBJ2-4; tentative D call: TRBD2 (5 bases). The CDR3 is made up of 17 amino acids. Trimming stripped 4 bases from V and 4 bases from J, with 20 bases between. Germline CDR1 and CDR2: MGHRA and YSYEKL. CDR3 sequence reads: CASSLPWAERSKNIQYF. The CDR3 coding sequence is TGCGCCAGCAGCCTCCCCTGGGCAGAGCGGTCAAAAAACATTCAGTACTTC.

The chain is built from TRBV2 and TRBJ2-1; D call uncertain. Trimming took off 6 bases at V and 8 bases at J, with 14 bases between the two ends. The CDR3 loop spans 13 amino acids. Germline V gene sequence: CDR1 SNHLY, CDR2 FYNNEI. CDR3 amino acids: CASSAETDYEQFF. The CDR3 nucleotides are TGTGCCAGCAGCGCCGAAACAGATTATGAGCAGTTCTTC.